A selection of T cell receptor beta chains follows, all from one sample in a study of cytomegalovirus exposure and HLA in healthy donors. Using immunoSEQ multiplex PCR, the repertoire was profiled, and TCRdb retains in-frame clones only, with some absent. Here the sample spans some 110,000 clones, around 79% being singletons. The specimen sequenced was PBMCs. Receptors were obtained from a man in his sixties in good health and CMV-seropositive. Each CDR3 is given with its conserved first and last residue. D genes are given only for firm matches. The size entry is marked missing in some rows and otherwise reads once, few, many or a size class.

clone_size j_call d_call v_call cdr3_aa cdr3_nt
. TRBJ2-7 . TRBV9 CASSVAASAYEQYF TGTGCCAGCAGCGTTGCGGCCTCGGCCTACGAGCAGTACTTC
. TRBJ2-3 TRBD2 TRBV6-1 CASSGTSGGADTQYF TGTGCCAGCAGTGGGACTAGCGGGGGGGCAGATACGCAGTATTTT
few TRBJ1-4 . TRBV27 CASSPQGRGEKLFF TGTGCCAGCAGTCCACAAGGTCGCGGTGAAAAACTGTTTTTT
. TRBJ2-7 TRBD2 TRBV5-6 CASSSGGRAYEQYF TGTGCCAGCAGTAGCGGGGGACGCGCCTACGAGCAGTACTTC
few TRBJ2-7 TRBD1 TRBV5-4 CASSHPGGYEQYF TGTGCCAGCAGCCATCCAGGGGGATACGAGCAGTACTTC
. TRBJ2-7 TRBD2 TRBV6-5 CASSLAGGQGYEQYF TGTGCCAGCAGCCTAGCGGGGGGGCAGGGCTACGAGCAGTACTTC
. TRBJ2-2 . TRBV29-1 CSALRSRAGELFF TGCAGCGCCCTAAGGTCTAGAGCCGGGGAGCTGTTTTTT
few TRBJ2-7 TRBD1 TRBV7-2 CASSQTGNGEQYF TGTGCCAGCAGCCAGACAGGGAACGGGGAGCAGTACTTC
. TRBJ1-2 . TRBV6-5 CASSTTDLYGYTF TGTGCCAGCAGCACGACAGATCTCTATGGCTACACCTTC
once TRBJ2-3 TRBD2 TRBV19 CASSIGAGGRTDTQYF TGTGCCAGTAGTATAGGGGCGGGGGGGCGGACAGATACGCAGTATTTT
. TRBJ1-5 . TRBV7-2 CASSIVGSQPQHF TGTGCCAGCAGCATCGTCGGGTCTCAGCCCCAGCATTTT
. TRBJ1-1 . TRBV7-8 CASSFGGGTGNTEAFF TGTGCCAGCAGCTTTGGGGGAGGGACGGGAAACACTGAAGCTTTCTTT
. TRBJ2-7 . TRBV5-4 CASSFQTVTGEQYF TGTGCCAGCAGCTTCCAGACCGTAACGGGGGAGCAGTACTTC
. TRBJ2-2 . TRBV19 CASRLAGANTGELFF TGTGCCAGTAGACTAGCCGGGGCGAACACCGGGGAGCTGTTTTTT
few TRBJ1-2 . TRBV7-3 CASSLSSGGTQANYGYTF TGTGCCAGCAGCTTAAGCTCGGGGGGGACACAAGCTAACTATGGCTACACCTTC
once TRBJ2-3 TRBD2 TRBV2 CASSQGTSRETDTQYF TGTGCCAGCAGCCAAGGGACTAGCCGGGAGACAGATACGCAGTATTTT
. TRBJ2-3 TRBD2 TRBV6-5 CASSYISGGPLDTQYF TGTGCCAGCAGTTACATATCGGGGGGGCCGTTAGATACGCAGTATTTT
. TRBJ2-1 TRBD2 TRBV9 CASSVGLAGGLNEQFF TGTGCCAGCAGCGTAGGCCTAGCGGGGGGGCTTAATGAGCAGTTCTTC
. TRBJ2-7 . TRBV5-1 CATPDGENYEQYF TGCGCCACCCCAGACGGAGAGAACTACGAGCAGTACTTC
once TRBJ2-3 TRBD2 TRBV27 CASSLESSGGTSTDTQYF TGTGCCAGCAGTTTGGAGTCTAGCGGGGGAACTAGCACAGATACGCAGTATTTT
. TRBJ1-5 . TRBV7-2 CASSREVNQPQHF TGTGCCAGCAGCCGGGAAGTCAATCAGCCCCAGCATTTT
. TRBJ2-5 TRBD1 TRBV19 CASSMDRQETQYF TGTGCCAGTAGTATGGACAGGCAAGAGACCCAGTACTTC
. TRBJ1-4 . TRBV29-1 CSAANEKLFF TGCAGCGCAGCGAATGAAAAACTGTTTTTT
once TRBJ2-7 . TRBV12-2 CASRLDSYCESYEQYF TGTGCAAGTCGCTTAGACAGCTATTGTGAATCCTACGAGCAGTACTTC
once TRBJ2-5 . TRBV29-1 CSVMTPEGRETQYF TGCAGCGTTATGACCCCTGAAGGGAGAGAGACCCAGTACTTC
. TRBJ1-2 . TRBV7-8 CASSLDRNNYGYTF TGTGCCAGCAGCTTAGACAGAAATAACTATGGCTACACCTTC
. TRBJ1-5 TRBD1 TRBV7-9 CASSLAEGQGSNQPQHF TGTGCCAGCAGCTTAGCGGAAGGACAGGGCAGCAATCAGCCCCAGCATTTT
. TRBJ1-1 . TRBV10-2 CASSDEGGSTEAFF TGCGCCAGCAGTGACGAGGGTGGGAGCACTGAAGCTTTCTTT
. TRBJ2-5 . TRBV5-1 CASSLDQETQYF TGCGCCAGCAGCTTGGACCAGGAGACCCAGTACTTC
. TRBJ2-3 TRBD2 TRBV9 CASSVDGGGSSTDTQYF TGTGCCAGCAGCGTAGATGGCGGGGGATCTAGCACAGATACGCAGTATTTT
. TRBJ2-7 TRBD2 TRBV7-8 CASSTRVGSSGGHEQYF TGTGCCAGCAGCACCCGCGTTGGGTCTAGCGGGGGCCACGAGCAGTACTTC
. TRBJ1-2 TRBD1 TRBV7-8 CASSSGTGGWGYTF TGTGCCAGCAGCTCTGGGACAGGGGGCTGGGGCTACACCTTC
. TRBJ2-3 TRBD2 TRBV4-2 CASSQDSALAADTQYF TGTGCCAGCAGCCAAGATAGTGCACTAGCGGCGGATACGCAGTATTTT
. TRBJ2-2 TRBD1 TRBV6-6 CASSYLGQGTGELFF TGTGCCAGCAGTTACCTGGGACAGGGAACCGGGGAGCTGTTTTTT
. TRBJ1-2 TRBD1 TRBV5-1 CASSLAGQGGGYTF TGCGCCAGCAGCTTGGCAGGACAGGGGGGTGGCTACACCTTC
. TRBJ2-7 TRBD2 TRBV5-1 CASSFAGGVSYEQYF TGCGCCAGCAGCTTCGCGGGGGGAGTTTCCTACGAGCAGTACTTC
. TRBJ1-1 . TRBV5-1 CASSFGGSNTEAFF TGCGCCAGCAGCTTCGGAGGGTCGAACACTGAAGCTTTCTTT
. TRBJ2-2 . TRBV5-1 CASSLDPGTLTNTGELFF TGCGCCAGCAGCTTGGACCCCGGGACACTAACGAACACCGGGGAGCTGTTTTTT
. TRBJ2-1 TRBD2 TRBV7-9 CASSFIGLAGGHSYNEQFF TGTGCCAGCAGCTTTATTGGACTAGCGGGGGGTCACTCCTACAATGAGCAGTTCTTC
. TRBJ2-5 TRBD1 TRBV11-2 CASSSPRDRVPQYF TGTGCCAGCAGCTCGCCACGGGACAGGGTCCCCCAGTACTTC
. TRBJ2-3 . TRBV20-1 CSARPADTQYF TGCAGTGCTAGACCGGCAGATACGCAGTATTTT
large TRBJ2-7 TRBD2 TRBV6-1 CASSEGAGLASHEQYF TGTGCCAGCAGTGAAGGGGCCGGACTAGCGAGCCACGAGCAGTACTTC
. TRBJ2-5 . TRBV10-3 CAIRGGLQETQYF TGTGCCATCAGAGGAGGGCTTCAAGAGACCCAGTACTTC
. TRBJ2-7 . TRBV6-6 CASWNSPYEQYF TGTGCCAGCTGGAACAGTCCCTACGAGCAGTACTTC
. TRBJ2-7 . TRBV4-3 CASSQDGSGVSSYEQYF TGCGCCAGCAGCCAAGACGGAAGTGGCGTTAGCTCCTACGAGCAGTACTTC
few TRBJ1-5 TRBD1 TRBV5-6 CASSLVWAQGGYQPQHF TGTGCCAGCAGCTTGGTATGGGCACAGGGGGGCTATCAGCCCCAGCATTTT
once TRBJ2-2 TRBD2 TRBV6-6 CASSLAGANTGELFF TGTGCCAGCAGTCTAGCGGGGGCGAACACCGGGGAGCTGTTTTTT
. TRBJ1-6 . TRBV28 CASSSGGAGTNSPLHF TGTGCCAGCAGCTCCGGGGGGGCAGGGACGAATTCACCCCTCCACTTT
. TRBJ1-3 . TRBV6-1 CASSEGFQGSGNTIYF TGTGCCAGCAGTGAAGGGTTTCAGGGCTCTGGAAACACCATATATTTT
. TRBJ1-6 . TRBV6-5 CASIPRGGDSPLHF TGTGCCAGCATCCCCCGGGGAGGGGATTCACCCCTCCACTTT
. TRBJ1-1 TRBD1 TRBV6-1 CASRGTDQNTEAFF TGTGCCAGCAGGGGGACAGACCAGAACACTGAAGCTTTCTTT
. TRBJ1-3 . TRBV9 CASSVDAGGVGTAIYF TGTGCCAGCAGCGTAGACGCGGGGGGGGTTGGAACCGCCATATATTTT
. TRBJ2-7 . TRBV11-2 CASSLVYEQYF TGTGCCAGCAGCTTAGTTTACGAGCAGTACTTC
. TRBJ1-3 TRBD1 TRBV5-4 CASSLAGTGVSGNTIYF TGTGCCAGCAGCTTGGCTGGGACAGGGGTCTCTGGAAACACCATATATTTT
. TRBJ1-4 TRBD1 TRBV5-4 CASSLGLDRAEKLFF TGTGCCAGCAGCTTGGGGTTAGACAGGGCTGAAAAACTGTTTTTT
few TRBJ2-3 TRBD1 TRBV19 CASSPGTASTDTQYF TGTGCCAGTAGCCCCGGGACAGCTAGCACAGATACGCAGTATTTT
. TRBJ2-5 TRBD2 TRBV7-2 CASSPGGLAGGIGETQYF TGTGCCAGCAGCCCCGGGGGTTTAGCGGGGGGGATTGGAGAGACCCAGTACTTC
. TRBJ2-1 TRBD2 TRBV9 CASSPRASGGLNEQFF TGTGCCAGCAGCCCCCGGGCTAGCGGGGGCCTTAATGAGCAGTTCTTC
. TRBJ2-1 . TRBV7-2 CASSFGRGGNEQFF TGTGCCAGCAGCTTCGGCAGGGGTGGCAATGAGCAGTTCTTC
. TRBJ2-6 . TRBV2 CASDGGANVLTF TGTGCCAGTGACGGGGGGGCCAACGTCCTGACTTTC